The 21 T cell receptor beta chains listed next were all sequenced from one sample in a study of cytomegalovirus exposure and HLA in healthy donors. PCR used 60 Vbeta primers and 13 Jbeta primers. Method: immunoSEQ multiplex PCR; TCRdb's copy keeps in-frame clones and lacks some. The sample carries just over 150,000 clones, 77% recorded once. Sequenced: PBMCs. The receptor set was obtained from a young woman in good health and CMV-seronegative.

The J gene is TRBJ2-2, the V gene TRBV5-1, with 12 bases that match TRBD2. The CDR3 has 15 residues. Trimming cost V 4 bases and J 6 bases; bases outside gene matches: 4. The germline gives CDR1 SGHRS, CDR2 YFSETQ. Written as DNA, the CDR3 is TGCGCCAGCAGCCAACTAGCGGGGGGCGCCGGGGAGCTGTTTTTT. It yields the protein CASSQLAGGAGELFF. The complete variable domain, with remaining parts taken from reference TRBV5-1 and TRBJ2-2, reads KAGVTQTPRYLIKTRGQQVTLSCSPISGHRSVSWYQQTPGQGLQFLFEYFSETQRNKGNFPGRFSGRQFSNSRSEMNVSTLELGDSALYLCASSQLAGGAGELFFGEGSRLTVL.

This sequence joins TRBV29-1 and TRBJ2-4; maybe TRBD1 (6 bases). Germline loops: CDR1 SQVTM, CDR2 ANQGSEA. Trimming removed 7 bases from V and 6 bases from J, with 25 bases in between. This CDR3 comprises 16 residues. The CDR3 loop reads CSAQQLGQGKRNIQYF. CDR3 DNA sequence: TGCAGCGCCCAACAGTTGGGGCAGGGGAAGCGAAACATTCAGTACTTC.

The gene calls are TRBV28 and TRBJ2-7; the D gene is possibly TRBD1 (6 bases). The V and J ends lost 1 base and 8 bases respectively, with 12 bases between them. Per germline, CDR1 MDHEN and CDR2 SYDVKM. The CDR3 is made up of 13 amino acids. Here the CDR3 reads CASSLSPDRQQYF. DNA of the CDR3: TGTGCCAGCAGTTTATCTCCGGACAGACAGCAGTACTTC.

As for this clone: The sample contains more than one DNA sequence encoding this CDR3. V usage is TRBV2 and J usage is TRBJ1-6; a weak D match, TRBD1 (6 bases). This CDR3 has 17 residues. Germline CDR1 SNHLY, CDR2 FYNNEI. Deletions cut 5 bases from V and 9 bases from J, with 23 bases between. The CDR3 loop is CASSHLAETGLFSPLHF. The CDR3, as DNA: TGTGCCAGCAGTCACCTGGCCGAGACAGGCCTTTTTTCACCCCTCCACTTT.

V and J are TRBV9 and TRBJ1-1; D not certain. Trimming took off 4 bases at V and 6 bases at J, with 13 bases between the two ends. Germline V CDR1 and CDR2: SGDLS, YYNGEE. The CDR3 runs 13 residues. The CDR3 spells CASSPRPLAEAFF. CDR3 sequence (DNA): TGTGCCAGCAGCCCTAGACCATTGGCTGAAGCTTTCTTT.

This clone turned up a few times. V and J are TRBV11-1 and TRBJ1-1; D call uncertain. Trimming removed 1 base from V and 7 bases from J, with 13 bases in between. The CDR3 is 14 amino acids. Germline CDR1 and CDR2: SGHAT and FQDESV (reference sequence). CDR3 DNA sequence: TGTGCCAGCAGCTTAGGGGGAGGACTACTTGAAGCTTTCTTT. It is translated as CASSLGGGLLEAFF.

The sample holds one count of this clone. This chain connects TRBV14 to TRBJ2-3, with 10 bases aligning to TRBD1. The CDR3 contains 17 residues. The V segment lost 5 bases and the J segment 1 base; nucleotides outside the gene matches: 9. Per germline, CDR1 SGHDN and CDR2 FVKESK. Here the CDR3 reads CASSKSAGTGGTDTQYF. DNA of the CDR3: TGTGCCAGCAGCAAATCAGCCGGGACAGGGGGCACAGATACGCAGTATTTT.

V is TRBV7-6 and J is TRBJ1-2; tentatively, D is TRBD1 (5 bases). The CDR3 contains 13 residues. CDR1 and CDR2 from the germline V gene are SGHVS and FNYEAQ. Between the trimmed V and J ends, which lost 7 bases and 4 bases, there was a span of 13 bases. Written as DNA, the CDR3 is TGTGCCAGCACCCCCCGGGGGACCTATGGCTACACCTTC. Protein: CASTPRGTYGYTF.

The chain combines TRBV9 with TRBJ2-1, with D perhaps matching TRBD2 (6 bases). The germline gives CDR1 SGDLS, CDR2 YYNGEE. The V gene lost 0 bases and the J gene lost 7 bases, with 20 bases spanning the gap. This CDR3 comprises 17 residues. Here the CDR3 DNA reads TGTGCCAGCAGCGTAGTATCGGGGACTCAGAATGGAAATGAGCAGTTCTTC. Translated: CASSVVSGTQNGNEQFF.

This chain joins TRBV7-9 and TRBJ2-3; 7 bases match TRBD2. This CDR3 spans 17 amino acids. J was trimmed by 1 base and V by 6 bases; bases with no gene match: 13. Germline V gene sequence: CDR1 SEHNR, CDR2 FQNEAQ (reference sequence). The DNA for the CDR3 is TGTGCCAGCAGGGACGCCGGTGGGGCGGGGGGCACAGATACGCAGTATTTT. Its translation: CASRDAGGAGGTDTQYF.

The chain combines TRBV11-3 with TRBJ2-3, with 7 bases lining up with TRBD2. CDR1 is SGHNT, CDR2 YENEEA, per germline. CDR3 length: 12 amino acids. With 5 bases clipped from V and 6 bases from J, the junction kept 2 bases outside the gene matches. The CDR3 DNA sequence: TGTGCCAGCAGCACGCGGGAGGATACGCAGTATTTT. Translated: CASSTREDTQYF. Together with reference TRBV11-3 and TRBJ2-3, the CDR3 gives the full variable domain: EAGVVQSPRYKIIEKKQPVAFWCNPISGHNTLYWYLQNLGQGPELLIRYENEEAVDDSQLPKDRFSAERLKGVDSTLKIQPAELGDSAVYLCASSTREDTQYFGPGTRLTVL.

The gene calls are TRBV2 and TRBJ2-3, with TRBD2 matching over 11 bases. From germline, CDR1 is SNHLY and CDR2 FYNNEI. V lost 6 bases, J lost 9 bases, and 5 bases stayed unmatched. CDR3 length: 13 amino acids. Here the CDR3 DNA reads TGTGCCAGCAGGCAAACTAGCGGGGGCACGCAGTATTTT. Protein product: CASRQTSGGTQYF.

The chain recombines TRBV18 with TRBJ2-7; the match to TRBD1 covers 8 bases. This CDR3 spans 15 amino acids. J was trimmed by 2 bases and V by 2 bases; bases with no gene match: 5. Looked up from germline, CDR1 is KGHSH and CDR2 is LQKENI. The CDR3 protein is CASSPMGQATYEQYF. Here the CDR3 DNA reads TGTGCCAGCTCACCAATGGGACAGGCGACCTACGAGCAGTACTTC.

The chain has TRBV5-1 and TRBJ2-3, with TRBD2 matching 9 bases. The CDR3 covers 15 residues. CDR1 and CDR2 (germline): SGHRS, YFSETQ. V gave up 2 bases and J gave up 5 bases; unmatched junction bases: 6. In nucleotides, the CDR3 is TGCGCCAGCAGCTTATCCAGCGGGGGGCGAGATACGCAGTATTTT. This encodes CASSLSSGGRDTQYF.

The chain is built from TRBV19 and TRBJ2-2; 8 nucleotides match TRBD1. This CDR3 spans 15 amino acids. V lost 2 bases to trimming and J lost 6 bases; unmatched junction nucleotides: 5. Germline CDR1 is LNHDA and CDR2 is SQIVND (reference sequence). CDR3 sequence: CASSIWQGAAGELFF. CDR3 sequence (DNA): TGTGCCAGTAGTATATGGCAGGGGGCGGCCGGGGAGCTGTTTTTT.

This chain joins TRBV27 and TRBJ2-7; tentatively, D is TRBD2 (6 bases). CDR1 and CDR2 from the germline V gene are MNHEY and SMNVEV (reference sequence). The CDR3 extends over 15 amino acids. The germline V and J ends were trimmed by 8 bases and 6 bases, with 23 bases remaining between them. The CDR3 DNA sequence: TGTGCCAGCCCCTACCCCCCGGCCCCCGGGGGCGAGCAGTACTTC. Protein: CASPYPPAPGGEQYF.

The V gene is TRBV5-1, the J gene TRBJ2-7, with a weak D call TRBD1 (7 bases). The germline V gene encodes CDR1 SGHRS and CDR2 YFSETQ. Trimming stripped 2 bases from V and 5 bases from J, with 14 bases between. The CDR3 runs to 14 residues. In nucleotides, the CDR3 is TGCGCCAGCAGCTTTGGCAGGGGGGCCGACGAGCAGTACTTC. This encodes CASSFGRGADEQYF.

The DNA for the CDR3 is TGTGCCAGCAGTTACTCGACGTCTAGCGGGGGGGCTGAGCAGTTCTTC. This encodes CASSYSTSSGGAEQFF. This chain connects TRBV6-6 to TRBJ2-1; TRBD2 aligns across 12 bases. The CDR3 spans 16 residues. CDR1 and CDR2 (germline): MNHNY, SVGAGI (reference sequence). The V gene end was trimmed by 0 bases and the J gene end by 9 bases; junction bases not matched to a gene: 6.

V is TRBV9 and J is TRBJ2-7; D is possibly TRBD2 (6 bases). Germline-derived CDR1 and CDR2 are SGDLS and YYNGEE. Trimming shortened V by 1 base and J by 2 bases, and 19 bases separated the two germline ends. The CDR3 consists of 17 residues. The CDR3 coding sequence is TGTGCCAGCAGCGTATCAGGAGCGGGCCCCGGGGCCTACGAGCAGTACTTC. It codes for CASSVSGAGPGAYEQYF.

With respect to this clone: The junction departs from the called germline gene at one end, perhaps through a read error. The CDR3 here is CASSPTWSQDYGHTF. The CDR3 DNA sequence: TGCGCCAGCAGCCCTACCTGGTCCCAGGACTATGGCCACACCTTC. The V and J genes are TRBV4-1 and TRBJ1-2; D unclear. This CDR3 comprises 15 residues. The V gene's germline CDR1 is MGHRA and CDR2 YSYEKL.

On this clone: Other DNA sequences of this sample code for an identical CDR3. This CDR3 is CASLPQLAGRPDTQYF. DNA for the CDR3: TGTGCCAGCCTCCCCCAACTAGCGGGGAGACCAGATACGCAGTATTTT. V usage is TRBV28 and J usage is TRBJ2-3, with TRBD2 matching over 10 bases. Germline CDR1 reads MDHEN; CDR2 reads SYDVKM. V shed 8 bases, J shed 4 bases, and the junction held 12 bases outside the gene matches. The CDR3 is 16 amino acids.